Below, one TCR beta chain is given with its context. This clone showed up just a few times. Its specific antigen is unknown. Per-base qualities were not stored, and no clone one base away is much larger. The data were obtained in a study of beta chain features in type 1 diabetes (dated by TCRdb to 2016 to 2019). Turning to the overall study: Patients and healthy donors did not differ in mean age, gender distribution, total cell number or subset yield. A total of roughly 99 million sorted cells were examined across all samples, and the number of cells per subset was strongly correlated with RNA yield. The study compared TCRB repertoires of sorted circulating CD4+ T cell subsets between recently diagnosed type 1 diabetes patients and matched healthy donors. Regulatory and stem cell-like memory subsets were obtained from only 8 patients and roughly eight healthy donors, while naive and central memory subsets were obtained from all 28 donors.

The entire isolated RNA was reverse transcribed using the High Capacity cDNA Reverse Transcription Kit, and thus expressed TCRB transcripts were sequenced. Deep immunoSEQ sequencing was applied to naive, central memory and regulatory T cell samples, giving an average of roughly 3.6 million total reads per sample. Sorted cells were lysed in RLT buffer and RNA was extracted with DNase-treated RNeasy Micro or Mini kits, depending on cell number. To prevent cross-contamination, each cell subset was processed individually, whereas patient and healthy donor samples were processed jointly. TCRB sequences were amplified from cDNA with the immunoSEQ multiplex PCR, producing 87-bp fragments spanning the CDR3 region. The amplicons were sequenced using the Illumina HiSeq platform. In the original analysis: Synthetic template baselines were used to correct PCR bias computationally, reads within Hamming distance 2 were collapsed, and singletons that could not be merged were discarded. Reads were aligned to IMGT to assign V, D and J genes, CDR3 length, and insertions or deletions at six rearrangement sites. Clonotype counts were normalized to sorted cell number within each subset before computing true diversity and Gini coefficients with the tcR R package. The overlap coefficient, calculated on TCRB nucleotide sequences, was used to measure repertoire sharing. TCRdb took this table from immuneACCESS and kept in-frame rearrangements with V and J called. Such tables lack part of the clones; where checked against another copy, unresolved V genes explain under half of the gap, and the rest is unexplained. V, J and clone size were drawn from that table, and D and trimming were deduced from the DNA. Counted in this sample were about 150,000 clones; around 10% of them appeared once. Approximately 2% of the sample lies in the top ten.

Each donor gave one peripheral blood draw, about 110 mL on average, collected into heparinised tubes. Using a panel that included CD45RO, CCR7, CD25, CD127, CD95 and CD27, naive, central memory, regulatory and stem cell-like memory CD4+ T cells were sorted on a BD FACSAria II. Every sorted population had a purity above 98%. PBMCs were isolated immediately by Lymphoprep density gradient centrifugation and stained directly without culture. So that batch effects would be minimized, each experiment stained and sorted samples in pairs, pairing one healthy donor with one patient. Via the germline V gene (reference sequence), CDR1 is PRHDT and CDR2 FYEKMQ. The CDR3 numbers 13 residues from cysteine through phenylalanine. Just the 39-base CDR3 DNA is kept, in frame starting at base 1. V is pared back by 5 bases and J by 0 bases, with 4 bases lying between the germline termini. The investigation overall reported the following: Because cDNA rather than genomic DNA was sequenced, highly expressing activated cells could have been over-represented, although no difference in activation and CD3 levels was found between groups. At VDJ recombination sites, type 1 diabetes patients had fewer insertions and more deleted nucleotides, which implies abnormalities in thymic rearrangement. In all four CD4+ subsets, TCRB CDR3 length was moderately but significantly shorter in type 1 diabetes patients. Shorter templates might have been favored by PCR, but patient and control samples were amplified and corrected together, so both groups would have been affected equally by any skew. Only small numbers of individuals were included in the HLA sub-analyses, which left unresolved whether HLA type had any influence on TCRB rearrangement. Naive, central memory and regulatory TCRB repertoires appeared to be more similar among patients than among healthy donors.

The rearranged segments are TRBV13 and TRBJ2-2; no D gene call is confident. The TCR sequence derives from a man aged 18 to 30 in good health. Sequenced input: central memory CD4+ T cells from blood. The DNA sequence follows: TGTGCCAGCAGCCCATCGAACACCGGGGAGCTGTTTTTT. Translated, it reads CASSPSNTGELFF.